This T cell receptor beta chain emerged from a study of blood T cells in healthy people across ages. Details on this clonotype: What it recognizes is unknown.

The CDR3 spans 14 residues. Germline V lookup: CDR1 MGHRA, CDR2 YSYEKL. Deletions cut 0 bases from V and 6 bases from J, with 10 bases between. Notes on the study in general: Diversity figures derived from one million T cells were judged to underestimate the true value.

Then a second PCR, running about 7 to 11 cycles, was carried out with a sample-barcoded 5' primer and a J-beta primer mix. TCRdb used MiXCR to reprocess the 5' RACE reads, holding one entry per CDR3 protein. The sample records 1.5 million to 2 million distinct CDR3 sequences, about 50% being singletons. Each sample used at least 6 million PBMCs. At least 6 micrograms of total RNA were extracted per sample. This TCR came from a woman aged 40-49 years in good health. The genes are TRBV4-1 and TRBJ2-3, with D perhaps TRBD1 or TRBD2 (5 bases each). Sequenced: blood. The CDR3 reads CASSQDMGTDTQYF. In DNA, the CDR3 is TGCGCCAGCAGCCAAGATATGGGGACGGATACGCAGTATTTT.